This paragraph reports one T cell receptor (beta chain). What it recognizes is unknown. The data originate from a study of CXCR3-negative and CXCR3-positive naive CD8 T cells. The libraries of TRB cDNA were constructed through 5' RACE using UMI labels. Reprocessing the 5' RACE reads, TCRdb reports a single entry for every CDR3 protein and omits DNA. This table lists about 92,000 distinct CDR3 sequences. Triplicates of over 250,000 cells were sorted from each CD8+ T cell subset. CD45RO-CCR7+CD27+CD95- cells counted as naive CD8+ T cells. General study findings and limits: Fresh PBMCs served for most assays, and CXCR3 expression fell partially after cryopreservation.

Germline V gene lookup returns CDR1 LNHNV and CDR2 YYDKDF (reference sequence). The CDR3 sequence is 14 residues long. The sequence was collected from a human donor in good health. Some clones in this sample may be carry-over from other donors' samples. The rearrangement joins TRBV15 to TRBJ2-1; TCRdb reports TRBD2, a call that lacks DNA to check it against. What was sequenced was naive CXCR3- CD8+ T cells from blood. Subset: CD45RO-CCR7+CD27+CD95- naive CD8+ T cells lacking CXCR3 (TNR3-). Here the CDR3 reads CATSPALAGDRQFF.